The 19 T cell receptor beta chains in this list originate from one sample, sequenced in a study of read filtering for tumor transcriptome and immune sequencing. Molecular barcoded adaptors covering alpha/delta and beta/gamma chains were used on 400 ng RNA. TCRdb itself ran the reads through MiXCR, one entry per CDR3 protein. The sample includes more than 12,000 distinct CDR3 sequences, just over 20% of them seen just once. The specimen was a population of CD138-negative cells sorted from bone marrow. These receptors came from a donor aged 40 or over with multiple myeloma.

This clonotype was seen ten or more times. This chain uses TRBV5-1 with TRBJ2-3; 7 bases map to TRBD2. Germline V CDR1 and CDR2: SGHRS, YFSETQ. With V trimmed by 4 bases and J by 2 bases, 7 bases remained unmatched. This CDR3 has 15 amino acids. The CDR3: CASSRGRDLTDTQYF. The CDR3, as DNA: TGCGCCAGCAGCCGGGGGAGGGACCTCACAGATACGCAGTATTTT.

This clonotype was picked up many times. The chain employs TRBV21-1 and TRBJ1-1. TRBV21-1 is a known pseudogene. CDR3 size: 18 residues. CDR3 in amino acids: CASSKIAWSTDMNTEAFF. CDR3 nucleotide sequence: TGTGCCAGCAGCAAAATCGCGTGGTCAACCGATATGAACACTGAAGCTTTCTTT.

This clonotype was seen a handful of times. The CDR3 sequence is CASSRTSGTYNEQFF. CDR3 DNA sequence: TGTGCCAGCAGCCGGACTAGCGGAACCTACAATGAGCAGTTCTTC. V and J are TRBV14 and TRBJ2-1; 10 positions agree with TRBD2. The CDR3 is 15 amino acids. Germline V gene lookup returns CDR1 SGHDN and CDR2 FVKESK. V lost 4 bases and J lost 2; bases outside the gene matches: 2.

This clonotype turned up a few times. The V call is TRBV4-1, the J call TRBJ1-1; no clear D gene. V was cut by 0 bases and J by 4 bases, with 9 bases left in between. The CDR3 loop spans 14 amino acids. Per the germline V gene, CDR1 is MGHRA and CDR2 is YSYEKL. The DNA of the CDR3 is TGCGCCAGCAGCCAAGATGTACGCTCCACTGAAGCTTTCTTT. Protein sequence: CASSQDVRSTEAFF.

This clonotype was detected a few times. The rearrangement joins TRBV4-1 to TRBJ2-7; D might be TRBD1 (6 bases). The CDR3 spans 17 residues. The germline gives CDR1 MGHRA, CDR2 YSYEKL. Between the trimmed V and J ends, which lost 3 bases and 0 bases, there was a span of 18 bases. The CDR3 DNA follows: TGCGCCAGCAGCCAGAGACCCGGGACATCAAGCTCCTACGAGCAGTACTTC. This sequence encodes CASSQRPGTSSSYEQYF.

In its sample, this clonotype was seen many times. J is TRBJ2-7 and V is TRBV12-3 or TRBV12-4, with a possible D match to TRBD2 (5 bases). The CDR3 has 15 residues. V was cut by 6 bases and J by 0 bases, with 15 bases left in between. CDR3 in amino acids: CASRARDWSSYEQYF. The CDR3 nucleotides read TGTGCCAGCAGGGCGAGGGATTGGAGCTCCTACGAGCAGTACTTC.

This chain joins TRBV6-5 and TRBJ2-7; D is possibly TRBD2 (5 bases). This CDR3 comprises 14 residues. The germline CDR1 and CDR2 sequences are MNHEY and SVGAGI. Between the trimmed V and J ends, which lost 0 bases and 5 bases, there was a span of 11 bases. The chain's CDR3 is CASSYSRGNHEQYF. The CDR3 coding sequence is TGTGCCAGCAGTTACTCGAGAGGGAACCACGAGCAGTACTTC.

V is TRBV11-1 and J is TRBJ2-2; the D is unclear. Trimming left V 1 base short and J 5 bases short, with 5 bases between. This CDR3 comprises 13 residues. Germline CDR1 and CDR2: SGHAT and FQDESV (reference sequence). The CDR3: CASSLGRTGELFF. The CDR3 nucleotides are TGTGCCAGCAGCTTAGGACGGACCGGGGAGCTGTTTTTT. Looking up the rest from reference TRBV11-1 and TRBJ2-2 gives the full variable domain: EAEVAQSPRYKITEKSQAVAFWCDPISGHATLYWYRQILGQGPELLVQFQDESVVDDSQLPKDRFSAERLKGVDSTLKIQPAELGDSAMYLCASSLGRTGELFFGEGSRLTVL.

This clonotype turned up a few times. A single base separates this from a much larger clone, so it may be a read error. This rearrangement joins TRBV29-1 to TRBJ1-1, with D uncertain. This CDR3 region has 13 residues. CDR1 is SQVTM, CDR2 ANQGSEA, per germline. The V end lost 4 bases, the J end lost 4 bases, and 13 bases lay between the germline ends. As DNA, the CDR3 is TGCAGCGTTGTACGCCAGTGGGGCACTGAAGCTTTCTTT. It is translated as CSVVRQWGTEAFF. The complete variable domain, with remaining parts taken from reference TRBV29-1 and TRBJ1-1, reads SAVISQKPSRDICQRGTSLTIQCQVDSQVTMMFWYRQQPGQSLTLIATANQGSEATYESGFVIDKFPISRPNLTFSTLTVSNMSPEDSSIYLCSVVRQWGTEAFFGQGTRLTVV.

V is TRBV5-1 and J is TRBJ2-5; 7 bases match TRBD1. V lost 6 bases and J lost 2; bases outside the gene matches: 10. Germline-derived CDR1 and CDR2 are SGHRS and YFSETQ. The CDR3 runs to 15 residues. CDR3 DNA sequence: TGCGCCAGCAAAGAAGTGGGACAGCCTCAAGAGACCCAGTACTTC. Amino acid sequence: CASKEVGQPQETQYF.

This clonotype was seen many times. The rearrangement uses TRBV4-2 and TRBJ2-1; D remains ambiguous. There are 13 residues in the CDR3. Germline V lookup: CDR1 LGHNA, CDR2 YNFKEQ. Trimming left V 4 bases short and J 7 bases short, with 11 bases between. Here the CDR3 reads CASSPQIGNEQFF. CDR3 DNA: TGTGCCAGCAGCCCTCAGATCGGAAATGAGCAGTTCTTC.

On this clonotype: A far larger clone is only one base removed, so a read error is likely. The chain is built from TRBV19 and TRBJ2-1; 7 positions match TRBD2. Unmatched junction bases numbered 2, after V lost 8 bases and J lost 10 bases. Germline V lookup: CDR1 LNHDA, CDR2 SQIVND (reference sequence). The CDR3 has 10 amino acids. CDR3 sequence (DNA): TGTGCCAGTGGGGACTACGAGCAGTTCTTC. Its translation: CASGDYEQFF.

The J gene is TRBJ2-1, the V gene TRBV7-9; D ambiguous. The CDR3 runs to 15 residues. With 5 bases removed from V and 6 bases from J, the gap between germline ends came to 17 bases. Germline loops: CDR1 SEHNR, CDR2 FQNEAQ (reference sequence). The CDR3 DNA sequence: TGTGCCAGCAGCCATCCGTCCCTTGGTCTCAATGAGCAGTTCTTC. Translation gives CASSHPSLGLNEQFF.

This chain joins TRBV20-1 and TRBJ2-3; D unresolved. CDR1 is DFQATT and CDR2 is SNEGSKA in the germline V gene (reference sequence). The CDR3 length is 12 residues. Trimming took off 6 bases at V and 0 bases at J, with 7 bases between the two ends. The DNA for the CDR3 is TGCAGTGCCGCAGTCAGCACAGATACGCAGTATTTT. Translated: CSAAVSTDTQYF.

The V call is TRBV19, the J call TRBJ1-1; possibly TRBD1 for D (5 bases). Germline V gives CDR1 LNHDA, CDR2 SQIVND (reference sequence). The V end lost 7 bases, the J end lost 3 bases, and 15 bases lay between the germline ends. The CDR3 covers 14 residues. The CDR3 is CASMGRRYDTEAFF. For the CDR3, the DNA is TGTGCCAGTATGGGACGGCGGTACGACACTGAAGCTTTCTTT.

The chain combines TRBV20-1 with TRBJ2-7; D remains unclear. Germline-derived CDR1 and CDR2 are DFQATT and SNEGSKA (reference sequence). The CDR3 is 15 amino acids. The V end lost 0 bases, the J end lost 0 bases, and 12 bases lay between the germline ends. CDR3 coding DNA: TGCAGTGCTAGAGACGGGCAGGAGTCCTCCTACGAGCAGTACTTC. Protein: CSARDGQESSYEQYF.

This clonotype showed up just once. The rearrangement joins TRBV3-1 to TRBJ2-7; D unresolved. V gave up 3 bases and J gave up 7 bases, with 10 bases separating them. CDR3 length: 12 amino acids. CDR1 LGHDT and CDR2 YNNKEL come from the germline V gene (reference sequence). The CDR3 DNA sequence: TGTGCCAGCAGCCAGGGCCCTCGAGAGCAGTACTTC. Protein product: CASSQGPREQYF.

The CDR3 loop is CAWSVAPSNEKLFF. CDR3 in DNA: TGTGCCTGGAGTGTTGCCCCATCTAATGAAAAACTGTTTTTT. The chain joins TRBV30 to TRBJ1-4; D is unresolved. Trimming removed 0 bases from V and 3 bases from J, with 8 bases in between. Germline V lookup: CDR1 GTSNPN, CDR2 SVGIG (reference sequence). The CDR3 covers 14 residues.

This clonotype has at least ten counts. The chain couples TRBV23-1 to TRBJ2-1; 9 positions agree with TRBD1. TRBV23-1 falls under the ORF class, with uncertain function. There are 18 residues in the CDR3. V trimming: 2 bases; J trimming: 8 bases; junction bases outside the gene matches: 16. Written as DNA, the CDR3 is TGCGCCAGCAGTCAACCTTACAGGGGGCGAAGATGTAGGGATGAGCAGTTCTTC. Translated, it gives CASSQPYRGRRCRDEQFF.